These 29 T cell receptor beta chains originate from one sample sequenced in a study of Ad26.COV2.S vaccination and SARS-CoV-2 variants. Repertoires were generated with immunoSEQ multiplex PCR, while TCRdb's copy carries only in-frame clones and drops some. The sample contains about 350,000 clones, around 90% of which appear only once. The specimen comprised peripheral blood, sampled after recovery from COVID-19. The receptors were sampled from a human donor who had recovered from COVID-19.

This sequence joins TRBV6-5 and TRBJ2-7; D not resolved. The CDR3 extends over 13 amino acids. V shed 2 bases and J shed 4 bases, with 9 bases lying between them. Germline loops: CDR1 MNHEY, CDR2 SVGAGI. CDR3 nucleotide sequence: TGTGCCAGCAGTTACAGCCAGAAATACGAGCAGTACTTC. Encoded protein: CASSYSQKYEQYF.

The chain recombines TRBV6-2 or TRBV6-3 with TRBJ2-3; D might be TRBD2 (7 bases). The CDR3 sequence is 16 residues long. CDR1 is MNHEY and CDR2 is SVGEGT in the germline V gene. With 4 bases removed from V and 1 base from J, the gap between germline ends came to 15 bases. CDR3 residues: CASSSVGGGRTDTQYF. The CDR3 bases are TGTGCCAGCAGTTCTGTTGGGGGGGGCCGCACAGATACGCAGTATTTT.

The chain has TRBV27 and TRBJ2-2; possibly TRBD2 for D (7 bases). CDR1 is MNHEY, CDR2 SMNVEV, per germline (reference sequence). The CDR3 covers 16 residues. V lost 3 bases and J lost 1, with 12 bases in between. The CDR3 sequence: CASSLWGGRNTGELFF. Here the CDR3 DNA reads TGTGCCAGCAGTTTGTGGGGGGGGCGGAACACCGGGGAGCTGTTTTTT.

J is TRBJ1-4 and V is TRBV7-9; D might be TRBD1 (6 bases). There are 18 residues in the CDR3. Looked up from germline, CDR1 is SEHNR and CDR2 is FQNEAQ (reference sequence). The V gene lost 0 bases and the J gene lost 1 base, with 15 bases spanning the gap. The CDR3 sequence is CASSLAMQGRGTNEKLFF. CDR3 DNA: TGTGCCAGCAGCTTAGCGATGCAGGGGCGCGGAACTAATGAAAAACTGTTTTTT.

This clone was recorded only once. The chain combines TRBV6-2 or TRBV6-3 with TRBJ1-2, with 9 bases aligning to TRBD1. CDR3 size: 13 residues. The V gene's germline CDR1 is MNHEY and CDR2 SVGEGT. Trimming cost V 4 bases and J 7 bases; bases outside gene matches: 4. The CDR3 reads CASSLQGARGYTF. The DNA of the CDR3 is TGTGCCAGCAGTTTACAGGGGGCGCGTGGCTACACCTTC.

This sequence joins TRBV15 and TRBJ2-2; D is uncertain. The CDR3 length is 15 residues. Germline CDR1 and CDR2: LNHNV and YYDKDF (reference sequence). V lost 5 bases and J 5 bases, leaving 15 bases between the germline ends. This CDR3 is CATSPGRVWTGELFF. The DNA of the CDR3 is TGTGCCACCAGCCCCGGTAGGGTTTGGACCGGGGAGCTGTTTTTT.

The chain has TRBV10-3 and TRBJ2-7, with D unresolved. Germline assignment: CDR1 ENHRY and CDR2 SYGVKD. This CDR3 has 14 residues. CDR3 nucleotides: TGTGAAATCAACCCCGGAGTTCCGACCTACGAGCAGTACTTC. Translated: CEINPGVPTYEQYF.

The chain has TRBV27 and TRBJ2-2; 9 positions match TRBD2. The V segment lost 5 bases and the J segment 6 bases; nucleotides outside the gene matches: 7. The CDR3 spans 15 residues. Per the germline V gene, CDR1 is MNHEY and CDR2 is SMNVEV (reference sequence). This CDR3 is CASSHRGGAPGELFF. CDR3 DNA: TGTGCCAGCAGTCACCGCGGGGGGGCCCCCGGGGAGCTGTTTTTT.

V is TRBV18 and J is TRBJ1-1; D unclear. V lost 3 bases to trimming and J lost 0 bases, with 5 bases between them. CDR1 is KGHSH, CDR2 LQKENI, per germline. The CDR3 sequence is 13 residues long. The CDR3 here is CASSPDMNTEAFF. The CDR3 DNA reads as TGTGCCAGCTCACCCGATATGAACACTGAAGCTTTCTTT.

The chain carries TRBV9 and TRBJ1-2, with D tentatively TRBD1 (5 bases). The CDR3 has 14 amino acids. Trimming left V 4 bases short and J 7 bases short, with 17 bases between. Germline V gene sequence: CDR1 SGDLS, CDR2 YYNGEE. As DNA, the CDR3 is TGTGCCAGCAGCCGGGGTGGGGCAGGAACTGGCTACACCTTC. Encoded protein: CASSRGGAGTGYTF. The full variable domain, with the rest looked up from reference TRBV9 and TRBJ1-2, is DSGVTQTPKHLITATGQRVTLRCSPRSGDLSVYWYQQSLDQGLQFLIQYYNGEERAKGNILERFSAQQFPDLHSELNLSSLELGDSALYFCASSRGGAGTGYTFGSGTRLTVV.

In this sample, this clone turned up a few times. The CDR3 nucleotides are TGCGCCAGCAGCCAAGATACAAACGCGGCCGGGAGGTATGGCTACACCTTC. Translating it yields CASSQDTNAAGRYGYTF. The genes are TRBV4-3 and TRBJ1-2; the D is unclear. The CDR3 has 17 residues. Germline CDR1 LGHNA, CDR2 YSLEER. Trimming removed 0 bases from V and 5 bases from J, with 19 bases in between.

The V and J genes are TRBV13 and TRBJ2-5, with D tentatively TRBD2 (7 bases). The germline gives CDR1 PRHDT, CDR2 FYEKMQ (reference sequence). CDR3 length equals 15 residues. V was trimmed by 5 bases and J by 1 base, leaving 14 bases between them. In nucleotides, the CDR3 is TGTGCCAGCAGCAGGGCGGGGGCGTTCCAAGAGACCCAGTACTTC. Protein: CASSRAGAFQETQYF.

The rearrangement uses TRBV2 and TRBJ1-4; unclear D gene. Trimming stripped 6 bases from V and 7 bases from J, with 15 bases between. This CDR3 region has 14 residues. Germline CDR1 SNHLY, CDR2 FYNNEI. CDR3 in DNA: TGTGCCAGCAGACTCATAACTTCCGGTGAAAAACTGTTTTTT. Its translation is CASRLITSGEKLFF.

This rearrangement joins TRBV19 to TRBJ2-5; 8 bases match TRBD2. V was pared by 7 bases and J by 5 bases, with 15 bases of the junction left unmatched. Germline V gene sequence: CDR1 LNHDA, CDR2 SQIVND (reference sequence). The CDR3 covers 16 residues. CDR3 nucleotide sequence: TGTGCCAGTACCCCTCGGGGAGCGGGGGTAAGGGAGACCCAGTACTTC. Protein: CASTPRGAGVRETQYF.

The V gene is TRBV19, the J gene TRBJ2-4; 8 positions match TRBD1. V was pared by 4 bases and J by 1 base, with 3 bases of the junction left unmatched. Germline lookup yields CDR1 LNHDA and CDR2 SQIVND (reference sequence). The CDR3 length is 15 residues. For the CDR3, the DNA is TGTGCCAGTAGTACTAGACAGGGGGCCAAAAACATTCAGTACTTC. This encodes CASSTRQGAKNIQYF.

Only one count was recorded for this clone. V is TRBV5-4 and J is TRBJ1-2, with TRBD1 identical over 12 bases. Germline loops: CDR1 SGHNT, CDR2 YYREEE (reference sequence). The trim removed 2 bases at V and 4 bases at J, leaving 6 bases unmatched. CDR3 length equals 16 residues. The CDR3 bases are TGTGCCAGCAGCTTAGGGGGGACAGGGGGCGCCTATGGCTACACCTTC. This sequence encodes CASSLGGTGGAYGYTF.

V gene TRBV2 combines with J gene TRBJ1-6, with D possibly being TRBD1 (5 bases). V was cut by 1 base and J by 0 bases, with 10 bases left in between. CDR3 length: 17 amino acids. CDR1 and CDR2 (germline): SNHLY, FYNNEI. The CDR3 spells CASSEGEGSSYNSPLHF. CDR3 coding DNA: TGTGCCAGCAGTGAAGGGGAGGGGAGCTCCTATAATTCACCCCTCCACTTT.

This chain links TRBV5-5 with TRBJ1-3; TRBD1 might be the D (6 bases). CDR3 length equals 16 residues. Germline assignment: CDR1 SGHKS and CDR2 YYEKEE (reference sequence). The V end was cut by 0 bases, the J end by 2 bases, with 12 bases between. CDR3 residues: CASSLVQGPAGNTIYF. DNA of the CDR3: TGTGCCAGCAGCTTGGTTCAGGGGCCTGCTGGAAACACCATATATTTT. Variable domain in full (rest from reference TRBV5-5 and TRBJ1-3): DAGVTQSPTHLIKTRGQQVTLRCSPISGHKSVSWYQQVLGQGPQFIFQYYEKEERGRGNFPDRFSARQFPNYSSELNVNALLLGDSALYLCASSLVQGPAGNTIYFGEGSWLTVV.

This clone has at least ten counts. This chain joins TRBV4-3 and TRBJ1-2, with D maybe TRBD1 (5 bases). Germline assignment: CDR1 LGHNA and CDR2 YSLEER. The V end was cut by 3 bases, the J end by 3 bases, with 17 bases between. The length of the CDR3 is 16 residues. The CDR3, as DNA: TGCGCCAGCAGCCAGGACTGGGGTCAGGGAGACTATGGCTACACCTTC. It is translated as CASSQDWGQGDYGYTF.

The chain combines TRBV5-4 with TRBJ2-5; 7 nucleotides line up with TRBD1. The germline V gene encodes CDR1 SGHNT and CDR2 YYREEE (reference sequence). The CDR3 is 14 amino acids. After removal of 4 bases from V and 5 bases from J, the junction contained 8 bases not matched to a gene. CDR3 coding DNA: TGTGCCAGCAGCGACGGGACAGTAGGTGAGACCCAGTACTTC. Its protein product is CASSDGTVGETQYF.

Comment on this clone: The same CDR3 also results from other DNA sequences found in this sample. V usage is TRBV6-5 and J usage is TRBJ1-1, with D possibly matching TRBD1 (5 bases). CDR1 and CDR2 from the germline V gene are MNHEY and SVGAGI. The ends were cut back, 2 bases at V and 0 bases at J, with 7 bases in the middle. The CDR3 is made up of 14 amino acids. CDR3 loop: CASSYAGLNTEAFF. The CDR3, as DNA: TGTGCCAGCAGTTACGCAGGGTTGAACACTGAAGCTTTCTTT.

This chain uses TRBV3-1 (or the pseudogene TRBV3-2) with TRBJ1-4; no firm D call. CDR1 LGHDT and CDR2 YNNKEL come from the germline V gene (reference sequence). The CDR3 loop spans 16 amino acids. Trimming removed 0 bases at V and 8 bases at J, with 16 bases between. Here the CDR3 reads CASSQENMMAGEKLFF. The CDR3 DNA reads as TGTGCCAGCAGCCAAGAAAACATGATGGCAGGAGAAAAACTGTTTTTT.

This chain uses TRBV5-6 with TRBJ1-1; 7 nucleotides match TRBD1. J gave up 9 bases and V 4 bases, and 6 bases lay outside the gene matches. This CDR3 is 12 amino acids long. Germline V gene lookup returns CDR1 SGHDT and CDR2 YYEEEE. The CDR3 loop is CASSVGGGQAFF. CDR3 sequence (DNA): TGTGCCAGCAGCGTAGGGGGCGGACAAGCTTTCTTT.

This chain uses TRBV7-9 with TRBJ2-3, with D perhaps TRBD1 or TRBD2 (5 bases each). The length of the CDR3 is 14 residues. V lost 4 bases to trimming and J lost 4 bases, with 12 bases between them. Germline lookup yields CDR1 SEHNR and CDR2 FQNEAQ (reference sequence). The CDR3 reads CASSWGTLPDTQYF. DNA for the CDR3: TGTGCCAGCAGCTGGGGGACCCTTCCAGATACGCAGTATTTT.

This clone was detected once. At the DNA level, this CDR3 is encoded by other sequences in the same sample as well. The V and J genes are TRBV2 and TRBJ2-7, with 8 bases aligning to TRBD1. CDR1 SNHLY and CDR2 FYNNEI come from the germline V gene. V dropped 7 bases and J dropped 8; count of bases not matched to a gene: 10. The CDR3 loop spans 13 amino acids. The CDR3 sequence: CASIGQGFMKQYF. CDR3 nucleotide sequence: TGTGCCAGCATAGGACAGGGATTCATGAAGCAGTACTTC.

This rearrangement joins TRBV9 to TRBJ1-1; possibly TRBD1 for D (5 bases). The CDR3 is 14 amino acids. Trimming pared 4 bases from V and 7 bases from J, leaving 17 bases between. Germline CDR1 SGDLS, CDR2 YYNGEE. CDR3 bases: TGTGCCAGCAGCCAAGCCGGGGGAGTTAGTGAAGCTTTCTTT. Protein product: CASSQAGGVSEAFF. Filled out from reference TRBV9 and TRBJ1-1, the complete variable domain reads DSGVTQTPKHLITATGQRVTLRCSPRSGDLSVYWYQQSLDQGLQFLIQYYNGEERAKGNILERFSAQQFPDLHSELNLSSLELGDSALYFCASSQAGGVSEAFFGQGTRLTVV.

V gene TRBV14 combines with J gene TRBJ1-1; 7 positions match TRBD1. The trim removed 5 bases at V and 1 base at J, leaving 1 base unmatched. This CDR3 contains 13 residues. The germline V gene encodes CDR1 SGHDN and CDR2 FVKESK. This CDR3 is CASSGQANTEAFF. The DNA of the CDR3 is TGTGCCAGCAGCGGACAGGCGAACACTGAAGCTTTCTTT.

The chain employs TRBV11-2 and TRBJ1-4; 9 bases map to TRBD1. Germline loops: CDR1 SGHAT, CDR2 FQNNGV. V gave up 0 bases and J gave up 7 bases; unmatched junction bases: 6. The CDR3 runs to 16 residues. The DNA for the CDR3 is TGTGCCAGCAGCTTAGAACCGGGACAGGGTCGTGAAAAACTGTTTTTT. Translated, it gives CASSLEPGQGREKLFF.

This rearrangement joins TRBV5-6 to TRBJ2-7, with D tentatively TRBD1 (5 bases). Trimming stripped 2 bases from V and 2 bases from J, with 8 bases between. The length of the CDR3 is 13 residues. Per the germline V gene, CDR1 is SGHDT and CDR2 is YYEEEE. In DNA, the CDR3 is TGTGCCAGCAGCTTTTCCAGGGCCTACGAGCAGTACTTC. It translates to CASSFSRAYEQYF.